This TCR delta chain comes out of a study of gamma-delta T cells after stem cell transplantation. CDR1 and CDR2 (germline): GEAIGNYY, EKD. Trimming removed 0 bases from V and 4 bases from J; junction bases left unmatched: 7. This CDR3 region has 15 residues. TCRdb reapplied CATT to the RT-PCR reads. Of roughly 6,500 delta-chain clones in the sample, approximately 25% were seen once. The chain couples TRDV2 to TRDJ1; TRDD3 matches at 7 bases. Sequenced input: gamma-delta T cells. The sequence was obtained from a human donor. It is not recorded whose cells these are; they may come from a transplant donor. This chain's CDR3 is CACDTWGTQDDKLIF. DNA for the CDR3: TGTGCCTGTGACACCTGGGGGACCCAGGACGATAAACTCATCTTT.